This section outlines one TCR beta chain sequence together with its context. The antigen is undetermined. The germline CDR1 and CDR2 sequences are SGHNT and YYREEE (reference sequence). The CDR3 covers 15 residues. V gave up 3 bases and J gave up 2 bases; unmatched junction bases: 6. The assay was immunoSEQ multiplex PCR, and TCRdb's table has in-frame clones only and misses some. The table lists about 40,000 clones, around 79% of them singletons. Mismatch repair deficiency was confirmed in all patients, by PCR or immunohistochemistry. The data were taken from a study of PD-1 blockade in mismatch repair-deficient tumors. Study-wide results and caveats: Tumor-resident clones, often undetectable pretreatment in blood, expanded then contracted after pembrolizumab.

The receptor was derived from an adult with mismatch repair-deficient cancer. The chain links TRBV5-4 to TRBJ2-3; 7 bases agree with TRBD2. The source was peripheral blood, collected 4 weeks after starting pembrolizumab. Here the CDR3 DNA reads TGTGCCAGCAGCTACCTAGCGGACCACACAGATACGCAGTATTTT. Its translation: CASSYLADHTDTQYF. Full variable domain (rest looked up from reference TRBV5-4 and TRBJ2-3): ETGVTQSPTHLIKTRGQQVTLRCSSQSGHNTVSWYQQALGQGPQFIFQYYREEENGRGNFPPRFSGLQFPNYSSELNVNALELDDSALYLCASSYLADHTDTQYFGPGTRLTVL.